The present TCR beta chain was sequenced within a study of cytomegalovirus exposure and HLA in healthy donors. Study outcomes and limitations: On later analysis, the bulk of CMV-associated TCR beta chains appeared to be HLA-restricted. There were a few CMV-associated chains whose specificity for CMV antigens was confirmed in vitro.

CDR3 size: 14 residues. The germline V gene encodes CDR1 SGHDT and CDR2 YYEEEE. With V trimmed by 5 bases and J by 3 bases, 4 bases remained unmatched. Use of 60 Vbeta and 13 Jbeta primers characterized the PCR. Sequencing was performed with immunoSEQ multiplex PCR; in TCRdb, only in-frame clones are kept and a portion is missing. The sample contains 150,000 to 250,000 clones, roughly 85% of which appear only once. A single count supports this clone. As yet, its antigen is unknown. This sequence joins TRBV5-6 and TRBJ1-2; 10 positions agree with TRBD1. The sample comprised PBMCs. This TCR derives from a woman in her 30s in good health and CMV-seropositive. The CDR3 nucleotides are TGTGCCAGCAGTCCCGGGACAGGGGACTATGGCTACACCTTC. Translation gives CASSPGTGDYGYTF.